This T cell receptor beta chain is from a study of CD8 T cells in Susac syndrome. Healthy donors constituted the control group, matched for age and sex. With random hexamers, roughly 0.45 to 1 ug RNA was reverse transcribed. A multiplex approach, immunoSEQ multiplex PCR, amplified TCR beta CDR3 across 54 Vbeta and 13 Jbeta. MiXCR, run by TCRdb on the immunoSEQ multiplex PCR reads, gives a single entry per CDR3 protein. The sample holds roughly 180,000 distinct CDR3 sequences, 85% to 95% seen once. This CDR3 has 13 residues. V shed 0 bases and J shed 6 bases, with 6 bases lying between them. Germline values: CDR1 SGDLS, CDR2 YYNGEE.

This sequence joins TRBV9 and TRBJ2-2; unclear D gene. Sequenced material: CD4+ T cells from PBMCs. The receptor was isolated from a human donor in good health. The CDR3 protein is CASSVVVAGELFF. The DNA of the CDR3 is TGTGCCAGCAGCGTAGTGGTAGCCGGGGAGCTGTTTTTT.